Reported below is one T cell receptor beta chain. Its antigen is unidentified. Primers included in the PCR were 60 Vbeta and 13 Jbeta primers. Assay: immunoSEQ multiplex PCR; the TCRdb copy retains only in-frame clones and omits some. With approximately 100,000 clones in the sample, the ten largest clones hold approximately 3.7%. The sample originates from a study of cytomegalovirus exposure and HLA in healthy donors. Findings and caveats of the study: Upon later analysis, TCR association rates were observed to vary by HLA locus, being highest for DRB1 and lowest for HLA-C.

In germline, CDR1 is LNHDA, CDR2 SQIVND (reference sequence). V shed 5 bases and J shed 1 base, with 15 bases lying between them. The CDR3 is made up of 15 amino acids. The sample taken for sequencing was PBMCs. The clonotype comes from a man between 40 and 49 years old in good health and CMV-seronegative. The V gene is TRBV19, the J gene TRBJ2-7; TRBD2 is a possible D gene (6 bases). Written as DNA, the CDR3 is TGTGCCAGTAGTCACGGGACCGCGGGGTCCTACGAGCAGTACTTC. The encoded protein is CASSHGTAGSYEQYF.